This T cell receptor beta chain was sequenced in a study of T-cell memory formation after mild COVID-19. This clonotype came up once. Unmatched junction bases numbered 4, after V lost 5 bases and J lost 2 bases. Germline V CDR1 and CDR2: KGHDR, SFDVKD. CDR3 length: 15 amino acids. TCRdb ran MiXCR on the 5' RACE reads and lists one entry per CDR3 protein. This table holds 4,000 to 5,000 distinct CDR3 sequences, around 45% found once. This chain uses TRBV24-1 with TRBJ2-3, with 9 bases fitting TRBD1. Sequencing used PBMCs or a T cell subset sorted from them (not recorded which). This receptor was taken from an adult who had mild COVID-19 (a few samples of this study predate the infection). Cell type and time point are not known. In DNA, the CDR3 is TGTGCCACCAGTGCTCGGGACAGGGCCACAGATACGCAGTATTTT. It is translated as CATSARDRATDTQYF.